Presented here are 32 T cell receptor beta chains from one specimen sequenced in a study of T cell clonotyping in hematopoietic cell transplantation. The repertoire was sequenced with immunoSEQ multiplex PCR; TCRdb's copy has only in-frame clones and lacks some. Among some 13,000 clones listed, approximately 80% were seen once. As for time point: recipient sample about 28 days before transplant, after cytoreduction. This specimen consisted of peripheral blood mononuclear cells, obtained before stem cell transplant. These TCRs come from a man in his fifties or sixties with acute myeloid leukemia. Some clones in this sample may be carry-over from other donors' samples.

The rearrangement uses TRBV7-2 and TRBJ2-1; weak D call: TRBD2 (6 bases). CDR1 is SGHTA and CDR2 is FQGNSA in the germline V gene. Deletions cut 1 base from V and 9 bases from J, with 10 bases between. The CDR3 has 13 amino acids. The CDR3 sequence: CASSLGGVLEQFF. In nucleotides, the CDR3 is TGTGCCAGCAGCTTAGGCGGGGTACTTGAGCAGTTCTTC.

The genes are TRBV9 and TRBJ1-3; a possible D gene is TRBD1 (6 bases). CDR3 length: 18 residues. Germline V gives CDR1 SGDLS, CDR2 YYNGEE. Trimming removed 1 base from V and 1 base from J, with 18 bases in between. The CDR3 protein is CASSVTNYRATSGNTIYF. The CDR3 DNA reads TGTGCCAGCAGCGTAACGAACTACAGGGCGACTTCTGGAAACACCATATATTTT.

The chain links TRBV5-4 to TRBJ2-5; either TRBD1 or TRBD2 may fit D (5 bases each). Germline CDR1 is SGHNT and CDR2 is YYREEE (reference sequence). The CDR3 loop spans 14 amino acids. V was cut by 4 bases and J by 2 bases, with 12 bases left in between. The CDR3 bases are TGTGCCAGCAGCCCAGGGACGGAACAAGAGACCCAGTACTTC. This gives the protein CASSPGTEQETQYF.

The chain couples TRBV7-6 to TRBJ1-1, with D possibly being TRBD1 (6 bases). Per the germline V gene, CDR1 is SGHVS and CDR2 is FNYEAQ. V was pared by 3 bases and J by 5 bases, with 16 bases between. The CDR3 runs to 15 residues. CDR3 protein: CASSLIQGRSTEAFF. The CDR3 nucleotides are TGTGCCAGCAGCTTGATTCAGGGGAGGAGTACTGAAGCTTTCTTT.

This clone was counted a single time. The J gene is TRBJ1-1, the V gene TRBV7-9, with TRBD1 identical over 9 bases. The CDR3 is made up of 18 amino acids. Trimming removed 4 bases from V and 3 bases from J; junction bases left unmatched: 15. Germline assignment: CDR1 SEHNR and CDR2 FQNEAQ (reference sequence). The CDR3 region is CASSSLPGQGTSDTEAFF. The CDR3 DNA is TGTGCCAGCAGCTCGTTACCGGGACAGGGTACATCGGACACTGAAGCTTTCTTT.

This clone was observed a few times. This chain links TRBV7-9 with TRBJ2-7; no definite D call. This CDR3 contains 13 residues. V was pared by 1 base and J by 1 base, with 5 bases between. In germline, CDR1 is SEHNR, CDR2 FQNEAQ (reference sequence). This CDR3 reads CASSLVWSYEQYF. CDR3 nucleotides: TGTGCCAGCAGCTTAGTATGGTCCTACGAGCAGTACTTC.

The CDR3, as DNA: TGTGCCAGCAGCGTAGGCCGGGGAGACTACGAGCAGTACTTC. This sequence encodes CASSVGRGDYEQYF. The J gene is TRBJ2-7, the V gene TRBV9; TRBD2 is a possible D gene (5 bases). This CDR3 is built from 14 residues. CDR1 and CDR2 from the germline V gene are SGDLS and YYNGEE. V gave up 0 bases and J gave up 3 bases, with 10 bases separating them.

This chain links TRBV6-5 with TRBJ2-3, with D possibly matching TRBD2 (6 bases). Germline CDR1 and CDR2: MNHEY and SVGAGI. V lost 6 bases to trimming and J lost 5 bases, with 15 bases between them. This CDR3 is 14 amino acids long. CDR3 DNA sequence: TGTGCCAGCAGACTGTCTGGTAGCGGAGATACGCAGTATTTT. Residues: CASRLSGSGDTQYF.

This clone has just a few counts. The V and J genes are TRBV7-9 and TRBJ1-2; D possibly corresponds to TRBD1 (6 bases). The CDR3 has 15 residues. V was pared by 5 bases and J by 3 bases, with 16 bases between. The germline V gene has CDR1 SEHNR and CDR2 FQNEAQ (reference sequence). As DNA, the CDR3 is TGTGCCAGCAGCAGCCGGGACAAACCTTACTATGGCTACACCTTC. It codes for CASSSRDKPYYGYTF.

The genes are TRBV7-2 and TRBJ2-7; D is ambiguous. The V gene lost 1 base and the J gene lost 4 bases, with 11 bases spanning the gap. There are 14 residues in the CDR3. The germline CDR1 and CDR2 sequences are SGHTA and FQGNSA. DNA of the CDR3: TGTGCCAGCAGCTTAGTAGCCAGCCTTTACGAGCAGTACTTC. Translation: CASSLVASLYEQYF. The full variable domain, its missing parts supplied by reference TRBV7-2 and TRBJ2-7, is GAGVSQSPSNKVTEKGKDVELRCDPISGHTALYWYRQSLGQGLEFLIYFQGNSAPDKSGLPSDRFSAERTGGSVSTLTIQRTQQEDSAVYLCASSLVASLYEQYFGPGTRLTVT.

The rearrangement joins TRBV5-6 to TRBJ1-2; D is possibly TRBD1 (5 bases). The germline gives CDR1 SGHDT, CDR2 YYEEEE. The CDR3 runs 13 residues. V was trimmed by 1 base and J by 6 bases, leaving 10 bases between them. CDR3 sequence (DNA): TGTGCCAGCAGCTTGTGGGGGGAGAATGGCTACACCTTC. Translation: CASSLWGENGYTF.

V usage is TRBV11-2 and J usage is TRBJ2-7, with 8 bases aligning to TRBD2. Germline loops: CDR1 SGHAT, CDR2 FQNNGV. The CDR3 consists of 16 residues. V lost 5 bases and J lost 5; bases outside the gene matches: 14. The DNA of the CDR3 is TGTGCCAGCAGCGCCCTTCGTACGGGGGGGTTTAACGAGCAGTACTTC. Translated, it gives CASSALRTGGFNEQYF.

In its sample, this clone was seen once. V is TRBV7-2 and J is TRBJ2-7; 9 bases are a match to TRBD2. Germline trimming cut 5 bases from V and 1 base from J; bases unmatched to any gene: 9. The germline V gene has CDR1 SGHTA and CDR2 FQGNSA. The CDR3 is 16 amino acids. The CDR3 region is CASSAGTSTRSYEQYF. The CDR3 nucleotides are TGTGCCAGCAGCGCCGGGACTAGCACCCGGTCCTACGAGCAGTACTTC.

V is TRBV7-2 and J is TRBJ2-7; 7 bases align to TRBD2. The CDR3 sequence is 15 residues long. Looked up from germline, CDR1 is SGHTA and CDR2 is FQGNSA. V shed 6 bases, J shed 3 bases, and the junction held 11 bases outside the gene matches. This chain's CDR3 is CASSPRGGGIYEQYF. The CDR3 nucleotides read TGTGCCAGCAGTCCGCGGGGCGGGGGAATCTACGAGCAGTACTTC. Drawing the rest from reference TRBV7-2 and TRBJ2-7, the complete variable domain is GAGVSQSPSNKVTEKGKDVELRCDPISGHTALYWYRQSLGQGLEFLIYFQGNSAPDKSGLPSDRFSAERTGGSVSTLTIQRTQQEDSAVYLCASSPRGGGIYEQYFGPGTRLTVT.

J is TRBJ2-7 and V is TRBV20-1, with D uncertain. This CDR3 contains 11 residues. With 5 bases removed from V and 4 bases from J, the gap between germline ends came to 9 bases. Germline V gene data show CDR1 as DFQATT and CDR2 as SNEGSKA (reference sequence). CDR3 residues: CSAPRFYEQYF. DNA for the CDR3: TGCAGTGCTCCCAGGTTTTACGAGCAGTACTTC.

This clone was picked up a small number of times. The V and J genes are TRBV19 and TRBJ2-2; D unresolved. The CDR3 is 13 residues long. CDR1 is LNHDA and CDR2 is SQIVND in the germline V gene (reference sequence). Trimming shortened V by 4 bases and J by 6 bases, and 9 bases separated the two germline ends. The CDR3 sequence: CASSTNIAGELFF. The CDR3 DNA follows: TGTGCCAGTAGTACCAACATAGCCGGGGAGCTGTTTTTT.

This clone was counted only a few times. V is TRBV2 and J is TRBJ1-3, with D maybe TRBD1 (5 bases). V was pared by 7 bases and J by 1 base, with 14 bases between. CDR1 is SNHLY and CDR2 is FYNNEI in the germline V gene. This CDR3 has 15 residues. In nucleotides, the CDR3 is TGTGCCAGCACGGGCGTAAAGGGGTCTGGAAACACCATATATTTT. This encodes CASTGVKGSGNTIYF.

J is TRBJ1-2 and V is TRBV30; D not certain. CDR1 and CDR2 (germline): GTSNPN, SVGIG (reference sequence). Trimming removed 1 base from V and 4 bases from J, with 10 bases in between. The CDR3 has 13 residues. The CDR3 sequence is CAWSAGPAYGYTF. CDR3 coding DNA: TGTGCCTGGAGTGCAGGACCGGCCTATGGCTACACCTTC.

By share, this clone ranks as medium-sized (0.01 to 0.1%). As DNA, the CDR3 is TGCGCCAGCAGCTACAGGAAAGCGAACACCGGGGAGCTGTTTTTT. Translation gives CASSYRKANTGELFF. The chain links TRBV5-1 to TRBJ2-2, with a tentative D call TRBD1 (5 bases). Trimming took 3 bases from V and 0 from J, leaving 9 bases between them. CDR1 is SGHRS, CDR2 YFSETQ, per germline. The CDR3 extends over 15 amino acids. The full variable domain, in which reference TRBV5-1 and TRBJ2-2 provide the parts outside the CDR3, is KAGVTQTPRYLIKTRGQQVTLSCSPISGHRSVSWYQQTPGQGLQFLFEYFSETQRNKGNFPGRFSGRQFSNSRSEMNVSTLELGDSALYLCASSYRKANTGELFFGEGSRLTVL.

The gene calls are TRBV19 and TRBJ1-3, with 11 bases that match TRBD1. Germline V gene lookup returns CDR1 LNHDA and CDR2 SQIVND (reference sequence). The ends lost 3 bases at V and 4 bases at J; junction bases unmatched: 5. This CDR3 is built from 16 residues. The CDR3 nucleotides are TGTGCCAGTAGTATTGGACAGGGGGCCGGAGGAAACACCATATATTTT. Protein sequence: CASSIGQGAGGNTIYF.

The chain carries TRBV11-2 and TRBJ1-2; TRBD1 agrees at 8 bases. Germline CDR1 reads SGHAT; CDR2 reads FQNNGV. After removal of 5 bases from V and 1 base from J, the junction contained 3 bases not matched to a gene. The CDR3 is 14 amino acids. CDR3 in amino acids: CASSTGQVNYGYTF. The CDR3 nucleotides are TGTGCCAGCAGCACGGGACAGGTTAACTATGGCTACACCTTC.

This chain uses TRBV6-1 with TRBJ2-5, with no clear D. The germline V gene has CDR1 MNHNS and CDR2 SASEGT. V lost 1 base and J lost 5, with 5 bases in between. This CDR3 has 12 residues. The CDR3, as DNA: TGTGCCAGCAGTGAAGTTGCCGAGACCCAGTACTTC. It translates to CASSEVAETQYF.

This sequence joins TRBV2 and TRBJ2-7; 11 bases are a match to TRBD1. The CDR3 extends over 14 amino acids. V was pared by 6 bases and J by 7 bases, with 8 bases of the junction left unmatched. CDR1 and CDR2 (germline): SNHLY, FYNNEI. The CDR3 loop reads CASSAGQGALEQYF. Here the CDR3 DNA reads TGTGCCAGCAGCGCCGGACAGGGGGCGTTAGAGCAGTACTTC.

The chain's CDR3 is CSVEDSTGDNNEQFF. CDR3 DNA sequence: TGCAGCGTTGAAGATTCGACAGGGGACAACAATGAGCAGTTCTTC. This sequence joins TRBV29-1 and TRBJ2-1; 8 nucleotides match TRBD1. The CDR3 spans 15 residues. The germline V gene encodes CDR1 SQVTM and CDR2 ANQGSEA. Trimming cost V 0 bases and J 5 bases; bases outside gene matches: 6.

This rearrangement joins TRBV2 to TRBJ1-2, with 11 positions matching TRBD1. The CDR3 consists of 16 residues. J gave up 4 bases and V 5 bases, and 9 bases lay outside the gene matches. The germline CDR1 and CDR2 sequences are SNHLY and FYNNEI. The CDR3 loop is CASSRGTGGSGYGYTF. The CDR3, as DNA: TGTGCCAGCAGTAGGGGGACAGGGGGTTCCGGCTATGGCTACACCTTC. The variable domain in full, with the rest retrieved from reference TRBV2 and TRBJ1-2, is EPEVTQTPSHQVTQMGQEVILRCVPISNHLYFYWYRQILGQKVEFLVSFYNNEISEKSEIFDDQFSVERPDGSNFTLKIRSTKLEDSAMYFCASSRGTGGSGYGYTFGSGTRLTVV.

V and J are TRBV9 and TRBJ1-1, with D possibly matching TRBD1 (6 bases). With 0 bases removed from V and 3 bases from J, the gap between germline ends came to 12 bases. The length of the CDR3 is 15 residues. Germline assignment: CDR1 SGDLS and CDR2 YYNGEE. CDR3 amino acids: CASSVATGKDTEAFF. CDR3 DNA sequence: TGTGCCAGCAGCGTAGCTACAGGGAAGGACACTGAAGCTTTCTTT.

The rearrangement uses TRBV12-5 and TRBJ1-2, with D perhaps TRBD1 (5 bases). The CDR3 contains 14 residues. The V and J ends lost 5 bases and 2 bases respectively, with 12 bases between them. CDR1 LGHNT and CDR2 FRNRAP come from the germline V gene. In nucleotides, the CDR3 is TGTGCTAGTGGTCTACAGGTCCCAAACTATGGCTACACCTTC. Its protein is CASGLQVPNYGYTF.

This clone was counted a single time. The V call is TRBV12-5, the J call TRBJ1-4; 9 nucleotides align to TRBD1. CDR3 length equals 13 residues. The germline V gene encodes CDR1 LGHNT and CDR2 FRNRAP. Trimming at V came to 6 bases and at J to 14 bases, leaving 10 bases not matched to a gene. The chain's CDR3 is CASGLSGTGSLFF. CDR3 in DNA: TGTGCTAGTGGCCTTTCCGGGACAGGGTCGCTGTTTTTT.

V usage is TRBV5-4 and J usage is TRBJ1-1; D is undetermined. V lost 3 bases, J lost 0 bases, and 12 bases lay in between. Looked up from germline, CDR1 is SGHNT and CDR2 is YYREEE (reference sequence). CDR3 size: 15 residues. The CDR3 protein is CASSSDGRMNTEAFF. Here the CDR3 DNA reads TGTGCCAGCAGCTCTGACGGTCGCATGAACACTGAAGCTTTCTTT. The full variable domain, with the rest looked up from reference TRBV5-4 and TRBJ1-1, is ETGVTQSPTHLIKTRGQQVTLRCSSQSGHNTVSWYQQALGQGPQFIFQYYREEENGRGNFPPRFSGLQFPNYSSELNVNALELDDSALYLCASSSDGRMNTEAFFGQGTRLTVV.

The chain has TRBV7-2 and TRBJ2-7; 8 bases map to TRBD2. CDR1 and CDR2 (germline): SGHTA, FQGNSA. This CDR3 has 15 residues. Trimming at V came to 2 bases and at J to 1 base, leaving 4 bases not matched to a gene. The CDR3 coding sequence is TGTGCCAGCAGCTTACTCCCGGGAGGGTCCTACGAGCAGTACTTC. It yields the protein CASSLLPGGSYEQYF.

The DNA for the CDR3 is TGTGCCAGCAGTGAATCCGGGAGGGGCACAGATACGCAGTATTTT. It is translated as CASSESGRGTDTQYF. The chain uses TRBV25-1 and TRBJ2-3; 8 bases line up with TRBD2. V was pared by 1 base and J by 1 base, with 1 base of the junction left unmatched. The CDR3 is 15 residues long. The germline gives CDR1 MGHDK, CDR2 SYGVNS.

V is TRBV14 and J is TRBJ1-3; D gene uncertain. Germline V gene data show CDR1 as SGHDN and CDR2 as FVKESK. V lost 2 bases, J lost 10 bases, and 9 bases lay in between. The CDR3 totals 12 residues. The CDR3 DNA sequence: TGTGCCAGCAGCCAAACTGATAGGACCATATATTTT. This encodes CASSQTDRTIYF.